Below, 20 T cell receptor beta chains from the same sample are listed, as sequenced in a study of blood T cell repertoires in COVID-19. The assay was immunoSEQ multiplex PCR, and TCRdb's table has in-frame clones only and misses some. The sample has 110,000 to 150,000 clones; about four fifths are singletons. Sequenced: peripheral blood. The receptors derive from a human donor in a cohort sampled during active COVID-19.

The chain combines TRBV6-5 with TRBJ2-4; 8 nucleotides align to TRBD2. V trimming: 4 bases; J trimming: 7 bases; junction bases outside the gene matches: 9. Germline-derived CDR1 and CDR2 are MNHEY and SVGAGI. The CDR3 runs 15 residues. DNA of the CDR3: TGTGCCAGCAGTTTCCGGGAGGGATCGTCTAACATTCAGTACTTC. Translation gives CASSFREGSSNIQYF.

CDR3 DNA sequence: TGTGCCACCAGCAGAGACCAGACAGGCCAAGAGACCCAGTACTTC. This codes for CATSRDQTGQETQYF. J is TRBJ2-5 and V is TRBV15; a possible D gene is TRBD1 (6 bases). Germline loops: CDR1 LNHNV, CDR2 YYDKDF (reference sequence). The CDR3 length is 15 residues. Between the trimmed V and J ends, which lost 0 bases and 1 base, there was a span of 9 bases.

V usage is TRBV18 and J usage is TRBJ2-5; 7 nucleotides align to TRBD1. Unmatched junction bases numbered 4, after V lost 6 bases and J lost 3 bases. The CDR3 extends over 13 amino acids. CDR1 and CDR2 from the germline V gene are KGHSH and LQKENI. CDR3 bases: TGTGCCAGCTCCAGGGGGTCGGAAGAGACCCAGTACTTC. As protein: CASSRGSEETQYF.

The chain has TRBV29-1 and TRBJ1-4; D gene unclear. From germline, CDR1 is SQVTM and CDR2 ANQGSEA. The CDR3 totals 13 residues. V shed 7 bases and J shed 7 bases, with 16 bases lying between them. The CDR3 DNA is TGCAGCGCTACTGATTCGGGAGGTGAAAAACTGTTTTTT. Translation gives CSATDSGGEKLFF. The full variable domain, its missing parts supplied by reference TRBV29-1 and TRBJ1-4, is SAVISQKPSRDICQRGTSLTIQCQVDSQVTMMFWYRQQPGQSLTLIATANQGSEATYESGFVIDKFPISRPNLTFSTLTVSNMSPEDSSIYLCSATDSGGEKLFFGSGTQLSVL.

This chain connects TRBV29-1 to TRBJ2-7; 8 bases are a match to TRBD2. CDR3 length: 12 residues. The J segment lost 4 bases and the V segment lost 4 bases, leaving 3 bases of the junction unmatched. CDR1 is SQVTM, CDR2 ANQGSEA, per germline. The CDR3 loop is CSVAGTRYEQYF. CDR3 coding DNA: TGCAGCGTTGCCGGGACTAGATACGAGCAGTACTTC.

The gene calls are TRBV7-2 and TRBJ1-3, with 11 nucleotides matching TRBD1. V shed 4 bases, J shed 1 base, and the junction held 6 bases outside the gene matches. The germline gives CDR1 SGHTA, CDR2 FQGNSA. This CDR3 comprises 17 residues. DNA of the CDR3: TGTGCCAGCAGCTCCCAAGGACAGGGGGCTTCTGGAAACACCATATATTTT. Translated, it gives CASSSQGQGASGNTIYF.

This clone was seen just once. This chain connects TRBV7-2 to TRBJ2-7; D gene ambiguous. The CDR3 is 12 amino acids. Germline CDR1 and CDR2: SGHTA and FQGNSA. V gave up 1 base and J gave up 4 bases, with 5 bases separating them. As DNA, the CDR3 is TGTGCCAGCAGCTTAGTCGGGTACGAGCAGTACTTC. This translates into CASSLVGYEQYF.

The J gene is TRBJ2-7, the V gene TRBV20-1; a possible D gene is TRBD2 (5 bases). The V and J ends lost 3 bases and 3 bases respectively, with 15 bases between them. Germline assignment: CDR1 DFQATT and CDR2 SNEGSKA (reference sequence). This CDR3 spans 14 amino acids. The DNA of the CDR3 is TGCAGTGCTAGTGATCGAACTAGACTCTACGAGCAGTACTTC. Translation: CSASDRTRLYEQYF.

The V and J genes are TRBV27 and TRBJ2-7, with TRBD1 as a possible D gene (7 bases). This CDR3 spans 14 amino acids. The V end was cut by 5 bases, the J end by 2 bases, with 13 bases between. CDR1 is MNHEY and CDR2 is SMNVEV in the germline V gene (reference sequence). The CDR3 sequence is CASSPGDRTYEQYF. The DNA of the CDR3 is TGTGCCAGCAGTCCGGGGGACAGAACCTACGAGCAGTACTTC.

This clone was recorded only once. This chain uses TRBV7-9 with TRBJ2-3, with D perhaps matching TRBD1 (6 bases). In germline, CDR1 is SEHNR, CDR2 FQNEAQ (reference sequence). The CDR3 extends over 14 amino acids. Trimming removed 0 bases at V and 4 bases at J, with 8 bases between. The CDR3 loop is CASSLAGAPDTQYF. In DNA, the CDR3 is TGTGCCAGCAGCTTAGCGGGGGCCCCAGATACGCAGTATTTT.

The chain recombines TRBV7-8 with TRBJ1-3; 8 nucleotides agree with TRBD1. Germline V lookup: CDR1 SGHVS, CDR2 FQNEAQ. CDR3 length equals 15 residues. The V segment lost 7 bases and the J segment 2 bases; nucleotides outside the gene matches: 7. CDR3 sequence reads: CASNLNRGTGNTIYF. In DNA, the CDR3 is TGTGCCAGCAACTTGAACAGGGGGACTGGAAACACCATATATTTT.

The chain joins TRBV7-2 to TRBJ2-5, with D possibly matching TRBD1 (7 bases). CDR3 size: 14 residues. Germline assignment: CDR1 SGHTA and CDR2 FQGNSA. Trimming took off 5 bases at V and 4 bases at J, with 14 bases between the two ends. The CDR3, as DNA: TGTGCCAGCAGCCTTTCTCAGGGGGGAGAGACCCAGTACTTC. Translation: CASSLSQGGETQYF.

The chain combines TRBV5-6 with TRBJ2-7; 7 nucleotides agree with TRBD1. In germline, CDR1 is SGHDT, CDR2 YYEEEE. Trimming at V came to 5 bases and at J to 2 bases, leaving 10 bases not matched to a gene. This CDR3 has 15 amino acids. The CDR3: CASRRTGTVTYEQYF. The CDR3 bases are TGTGCCAGCAGGCGCACCGGGACAGTCACCTACGAGCAGTACTTC. Combining the CDR3 with reference TRBV5-6 and TRBJ2-7 gives the whole variable domain DAGVTQSPTHLIKTRGQQVTLRCSPKSGHDTVSWYQQALGQGPQFIFQYYEEEERQRGNFPDRFSGHQFPNYSSELNVNALLLGDSALYLCASRRTGTVTYEQYFGPGTRLTVT.

This clone has a single count. This sequence joins TRBV13 and TRBJ1-1; a possible D gene is TRBD1 (5 bases). The CDR3 covers 15 residues. The V gene lost 4 bases and the J gene lost 2 bases, with 14 bases spanning the gap. Germline CDR1 and CDR2: PRHDT and FYEKMQ (reference sequence). CDR3 loop: CASSSHGDRNTEAFF. The CDR3 DNA follows: TGTGCCAGCAGCTCCCATGGCGACAGAAACACTGAAGCTTTCTTT.

The CDR3 DNA is TGTGCCAGCAGCCCTAGAGTGACAGGTTATTCCTACAATGAGCAGTTCTTC. Translation gives CASSPRVTGYSYNEQFF. This chain links TRBV7-2 with TRBJ2-1; perhaps TRBD1 as D (6 bases). Trimming left V 5 bases short and J 1 base short, with 18 bases between. The CDR3 has 17 residues. Germline V gene data show CDR1 as SGHTA and CDR2 as FQGNSA.

This chain joins TRBV18 and TRBJ2-3, with 14 nucleotides matching TRBD2. The V gene's germline CDR1 is KGHSH and CDR2 LQKENI. This CDR3 comprises 18 residues. J was trimmed by 4 bases and V by 5 bases; bases with no gene match: 11. For the CDR3, the DNA is TGTGCCAGCTCATCGATGACTAGCGGGAGGGCCCGGGCAGATACGCAGTATTTT. Its protein is CASSSMTSGRARADTQYF.

Here the CDR3 DNA reads TGTGCCAGCAGCTTGTCGGGTATAGAAGAGACCCAGTACTTC. Translating gives CASSLSGIEETQYF. This sequence joins TRBV7-2 and TRBJ2-5; D is unclear. This CDR3 contains 14 residues. Trimming left V 3 bases short and J 3 bases short, with 11 bases between. Germline CDR1 SGHTA, CDR2 FQGNSA. The full variable domain, with the rest looked up from reference TRBV7-2 and TRBJ2-5, is GAGVSQSPSNKVTEKGKDVELRCDPISGHTALYWYRQSLGQGLEFLIYFQGNSAPDKSGLPSDRFSAERTGGSVSTLTIQRTQQEDSAVYLCASSLSGIEETQYFGPGTRLLVL.

V gene TRBV7-9 combines with J gene TRBJ1-5; the match to TRBD1 covers 10 bases. The CDR3 loop spans 15 amino acids. The germline CDR1 and CDR2 sequences are SEHNR and FQNEAQ (reference sequence). V was pared by 3 bases and J by 7 bases, with 6 bases of the junction left unmatched. The CDR3 reads CASSLGTGEGQPQHF. CDR3 sequence (DNA): TGTGCCAGCAGCTTGGGGACAGGGGAGGGGCAGCCCCAGCATTTT.

The chain uses TRBV27 and TRBJ2-7; weak D call: TRBD2 (6 bases). Trimming removed 5 bases at V and 2 bases at J, with 13 bases between. Germline assignment: CDR1 MNHEY and CDR2 SMNVEV (reference sequence). CDR3 length: 14 amino acids. Here the CDR3 DNA reads TGTGCCAGCAGTCGCGGACTAACTACCTACGAGCAGTACTTC. Translation: CASSRGLTTYEQYF.

This rearrangement joins TRBV6-5 to TRBJ2-7; TRBD1 might be the D (6 bases). The CDR3 loop spans 14 amino acids. The germline CDR1 and CDR2 sequences are MNHEY and SVGAGI. V lost 6 bases and J 5 bases, leaving 17 bases between the germline ends. DNA of the CDR3: TGTGCCAGCAGACCCTCGGGCAGGGGCCACGAGCAGTACTTC. This gives the protein CASRPSGRGHEQYF.